The sequence of this T cell receptor (beta chain) was determined in a study of cytomegalovirus exposure and HLA in healthy donors. The CDR3 contains 14 residues. Germline V gene sequence: CDR1 MNHEY, CDR2 SMNVEV (reference sequence). V was cut by 3 bases and J by 4 bases, with 7 bases left in between. Primers: 60 Vbeta forward and 13 Jbeta reverse. Clones were read by immunoSEQ multiplex PCR, and TCRdb kept only the in-frame ones, dropping some. The sample has 120,000 to 150,000 clones; 84% are singletons. The chain has TRBV27 and TRBJ2-6; tentatively, D is TRBD2 (6 bases). The clonotype originates from a boy between 2 and 10 years old in good health and CMV-seronegative. Sample: PBMCs. CDR3 sequence reads: CASSFAGGANVLTF. In DNA form, the CDR3 reads TGTGCCAGCAGTTTCGCGGGGGGGGCCAACGTCCTGACTTTC.